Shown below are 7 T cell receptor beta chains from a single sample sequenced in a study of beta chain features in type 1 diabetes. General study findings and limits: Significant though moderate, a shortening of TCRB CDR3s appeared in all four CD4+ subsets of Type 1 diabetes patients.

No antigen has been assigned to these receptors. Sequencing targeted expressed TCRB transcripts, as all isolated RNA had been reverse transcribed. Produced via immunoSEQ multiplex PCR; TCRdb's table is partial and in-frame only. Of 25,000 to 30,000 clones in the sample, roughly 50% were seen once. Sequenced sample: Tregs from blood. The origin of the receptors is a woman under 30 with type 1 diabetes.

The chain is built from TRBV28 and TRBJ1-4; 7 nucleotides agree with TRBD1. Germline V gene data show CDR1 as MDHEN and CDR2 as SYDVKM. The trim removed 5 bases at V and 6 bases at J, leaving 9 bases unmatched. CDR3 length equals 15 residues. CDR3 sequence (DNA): TGTGCCAGCAGTCCTCCGACAGGGAATGATGAAAAACTGTTTTTT. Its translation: CASSPPTGNDEKLFF.

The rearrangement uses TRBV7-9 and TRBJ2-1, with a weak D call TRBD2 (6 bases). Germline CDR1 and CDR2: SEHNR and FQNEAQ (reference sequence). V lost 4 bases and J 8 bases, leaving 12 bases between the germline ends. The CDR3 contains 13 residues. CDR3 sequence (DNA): TGTGCCAGCAGCTCGGGACTCGTTGATGAGCAGTTCTTC. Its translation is CASSSGLVDEQFF.

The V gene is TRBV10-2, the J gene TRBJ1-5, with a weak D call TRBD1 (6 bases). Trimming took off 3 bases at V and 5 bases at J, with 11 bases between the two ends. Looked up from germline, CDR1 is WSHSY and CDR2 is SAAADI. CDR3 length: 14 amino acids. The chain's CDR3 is CASSESGADQPQHF. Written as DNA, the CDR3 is TGCGCCAGCAGTGAATCAGGGGCTGATCAGCCCCAGCATTTT.

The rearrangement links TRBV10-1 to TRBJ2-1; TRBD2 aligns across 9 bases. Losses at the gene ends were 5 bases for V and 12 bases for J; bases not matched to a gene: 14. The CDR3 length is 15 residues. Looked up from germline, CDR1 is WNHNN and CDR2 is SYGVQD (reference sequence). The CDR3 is CASSQNIAGEGPQFF. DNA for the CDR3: TGCGCCAGCAGTCAAAATATAGCGGGAGAAGGACCGCAGTTCTTC.

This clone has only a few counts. For the CDR3, the DNA is TGTGCCAGCAGTTACTCGCACAGGGGCCCAGATACGCAGTATTTT. Amino acid sequence: CASSYSHRGPDTQYF. The chain recombines TRBV6-6 with TRBJ2-3; 7 bases match TRBD1. The V gene end was trimmed by 0 bases and the J gene end by 4 bases; junction bases not matched to a gene: 4. CDR3 length equals 15 residues. Germline CDR1 MNHNY, CDR2 SVGAGI (reference sequence).

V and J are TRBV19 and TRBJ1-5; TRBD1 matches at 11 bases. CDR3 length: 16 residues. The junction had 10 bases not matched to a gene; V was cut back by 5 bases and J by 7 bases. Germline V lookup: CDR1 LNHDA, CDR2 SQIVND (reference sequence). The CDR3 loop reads CASSGGGTGGRQPQHF. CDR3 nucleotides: TGTGCCAGTAGTGGGGGTGGGACAGGGGGAAGGCAGCCCCAGCATTTT.

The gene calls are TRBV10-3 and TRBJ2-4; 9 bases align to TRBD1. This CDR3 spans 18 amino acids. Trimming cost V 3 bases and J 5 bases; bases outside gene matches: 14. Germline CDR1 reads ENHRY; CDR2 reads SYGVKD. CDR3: CAISDTGLGTGSQNIQYF. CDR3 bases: TGTGCCATCAGTGACACGGGTTTAGGGACAGGGAGCCAAAACATTCAGTACTTC.